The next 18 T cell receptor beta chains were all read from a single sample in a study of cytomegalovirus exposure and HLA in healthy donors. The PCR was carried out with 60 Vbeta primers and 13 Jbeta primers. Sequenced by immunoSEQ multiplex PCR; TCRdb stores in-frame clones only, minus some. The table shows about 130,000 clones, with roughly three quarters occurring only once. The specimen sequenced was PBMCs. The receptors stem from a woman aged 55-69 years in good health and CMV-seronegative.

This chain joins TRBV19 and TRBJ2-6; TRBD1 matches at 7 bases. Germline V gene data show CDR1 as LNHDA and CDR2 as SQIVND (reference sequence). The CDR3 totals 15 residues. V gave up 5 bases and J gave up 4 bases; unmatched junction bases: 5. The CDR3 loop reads CASSEQGRGANVLTF. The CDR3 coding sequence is TGTGCCAGTAGTGAACAGGGGCGCGGGGCCAACGTCCTGACTTTC.

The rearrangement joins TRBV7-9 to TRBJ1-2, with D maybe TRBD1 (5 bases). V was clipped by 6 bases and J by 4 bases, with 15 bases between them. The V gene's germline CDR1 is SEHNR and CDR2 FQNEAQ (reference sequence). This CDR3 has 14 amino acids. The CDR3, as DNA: TGTGCCAGCAGAAAGGGGACTGGAGGCTATGGCTACACCTTC. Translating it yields CASRKGTGGYGYTF.

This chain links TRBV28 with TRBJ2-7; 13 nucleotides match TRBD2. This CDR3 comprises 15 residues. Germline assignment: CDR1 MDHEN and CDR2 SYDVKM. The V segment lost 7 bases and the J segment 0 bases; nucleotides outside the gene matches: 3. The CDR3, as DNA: TGTGCCAGCATCCGACTAGCGGGGGGCTCCTACGAGCAGTACTTC. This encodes CASIRLAGGSYEQYF.

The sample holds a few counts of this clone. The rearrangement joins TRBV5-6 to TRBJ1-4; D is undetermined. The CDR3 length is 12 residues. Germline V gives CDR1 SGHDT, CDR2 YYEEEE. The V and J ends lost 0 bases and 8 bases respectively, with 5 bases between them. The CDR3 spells CASSLAGEKLFF. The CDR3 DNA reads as TGTGCCAGCAGCTTGGCCGGGGAAAAACTGTTTTTT.

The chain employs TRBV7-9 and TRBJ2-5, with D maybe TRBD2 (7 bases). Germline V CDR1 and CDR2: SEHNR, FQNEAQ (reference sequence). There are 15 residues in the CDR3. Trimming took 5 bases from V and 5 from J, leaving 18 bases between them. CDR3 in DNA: TGTGCCAGCAGCCTCGCGGCGGGGGCAGGGGAGACCCAGTACTTC. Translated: CASSLAAGAGETQYF.

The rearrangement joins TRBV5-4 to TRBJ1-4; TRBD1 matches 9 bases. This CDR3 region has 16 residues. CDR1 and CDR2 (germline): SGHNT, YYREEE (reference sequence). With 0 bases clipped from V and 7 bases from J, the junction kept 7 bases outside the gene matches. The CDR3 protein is CASSLAGQGAGEKLFF. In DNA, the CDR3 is TGTGCCAGCAGCTTGGCGGGACAGGGCGCGGGTGAAAAACTGTTTTTT.

The DNA for the CDR3 is TGCAGTGCTGAAAGGGGCGGGCAGTTCTTC. Amino acids: CSAERGGQFF. The chain couples TRBV20-1 to TRBJ2-1; tentatively, D is TRBD1 (5 bases). The CDR3 covers 10 residues. From germline, CDR1 is DFQATT and CDR2 SNEGSKA (reference sequence). Trimming stripped 5 bases from V and 12 bases from J, with 11 bases between.

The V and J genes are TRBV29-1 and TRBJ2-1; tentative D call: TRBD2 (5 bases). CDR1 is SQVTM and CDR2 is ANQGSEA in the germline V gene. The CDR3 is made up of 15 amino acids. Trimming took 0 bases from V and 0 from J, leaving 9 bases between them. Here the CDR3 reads CSVEEEGSSYNEQFF. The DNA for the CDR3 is TGCAGCGTTGAAGAAGAGGGTAGCTCCTACAATGAGCAGTTCTTC.

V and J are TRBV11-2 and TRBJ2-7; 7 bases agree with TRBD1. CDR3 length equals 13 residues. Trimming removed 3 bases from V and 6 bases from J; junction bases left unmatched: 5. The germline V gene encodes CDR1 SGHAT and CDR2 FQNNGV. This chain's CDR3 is CASSLTGQREQYF. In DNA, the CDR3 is TGTGCCAGCAGCTTGACAGGGCAGCGCGAGCAGTACTTC.

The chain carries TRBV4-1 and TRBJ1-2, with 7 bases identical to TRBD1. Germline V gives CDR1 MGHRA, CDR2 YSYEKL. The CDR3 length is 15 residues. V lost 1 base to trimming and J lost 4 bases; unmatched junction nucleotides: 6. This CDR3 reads CASSQAETGIYGYTF. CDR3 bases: TGCGCCAGCAGCCAAGCCGAGACAGGGATCTATGGCTACACCTTC.

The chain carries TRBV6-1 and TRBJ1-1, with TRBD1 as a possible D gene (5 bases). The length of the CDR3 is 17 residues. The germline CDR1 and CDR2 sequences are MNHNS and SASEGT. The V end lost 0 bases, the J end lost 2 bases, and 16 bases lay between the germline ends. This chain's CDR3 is CASSEAWGVRSNTEAFF. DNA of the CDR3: TGTGCCAGCAGTGAAGCATGGGGGGTTCGAAGTAACACTGAAGCTTTCTTT.

The CDR3 nucleotides are TGTGCCAGCAGCTTAGCGTCGCAGGATTCACCCCTCCACTTT. This codes for CASSLASQDSPLHF. This chain joins TRBV7-9 and TRBJ1-6; D not resolved. Trimming stripped 0 bases from V and 8 bases from J, with 8 bases between. The CDR3 spans 14 residues. Germline V CDR1 and CDR2: SEHNR, FQNEAQ (reference sequence).

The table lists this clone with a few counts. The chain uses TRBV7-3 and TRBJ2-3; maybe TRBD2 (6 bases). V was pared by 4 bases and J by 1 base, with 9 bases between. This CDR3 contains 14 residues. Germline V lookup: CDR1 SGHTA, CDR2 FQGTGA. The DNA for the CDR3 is TGTGCCAGCAGCTCGACTAGGGGCACAGATACGCAGTATTTT. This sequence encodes CASSSTRGTDTQYF.

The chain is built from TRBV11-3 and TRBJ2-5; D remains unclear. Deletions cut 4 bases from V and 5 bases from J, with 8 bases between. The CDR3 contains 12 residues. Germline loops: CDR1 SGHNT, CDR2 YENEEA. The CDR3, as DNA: TGTGCCAGCAGCTCGGGTCAGGAGACCCAGTACTTC. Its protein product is CASSSGQETQYF.

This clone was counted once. The CDR3 is CASSYGRGGNTEAFF. In DNA, the CDR3 is TGTGCCAGCAGTTATGGGAGGGGCGGGAACACTGAAGCTTTCTTT. This chain connects TRBV6-6 to TRBJ1-1; D might be TRBD1 (5 bases). The CDR3 contains 15 residues. Germline CDR1 reads MNHNY; CDR2 reads SVGAGI (reference sequence). V lost 3 bases to trimming and J lost 1 base, with 12 bases between them.

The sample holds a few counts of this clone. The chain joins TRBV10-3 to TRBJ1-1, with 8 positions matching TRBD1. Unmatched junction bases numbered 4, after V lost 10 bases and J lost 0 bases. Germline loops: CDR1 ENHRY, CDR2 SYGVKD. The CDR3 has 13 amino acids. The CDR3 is CATTGAMNTEAFF. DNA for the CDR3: TGTGCCACGACAGGGGCCATGAACACTGAAGCTTTCTTT.

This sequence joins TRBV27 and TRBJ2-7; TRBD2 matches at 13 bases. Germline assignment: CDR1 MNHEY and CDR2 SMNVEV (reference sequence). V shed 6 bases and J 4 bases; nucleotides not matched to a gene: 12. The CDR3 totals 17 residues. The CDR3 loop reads CASSRTSGSLARYEQYF. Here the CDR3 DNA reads TGTGCCAGCAGCCGGACTAGCGGGAGTTTGGCAAGATACGAGCAGTACTTC.

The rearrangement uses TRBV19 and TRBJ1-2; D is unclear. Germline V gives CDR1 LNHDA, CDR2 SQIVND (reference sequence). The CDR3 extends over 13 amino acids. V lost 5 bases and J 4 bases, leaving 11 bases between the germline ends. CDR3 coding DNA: TGTGCCAGTAGTTTCGGTGGTGGCTATGGCTACACCTTC. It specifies CASSFGGGYGYTF.